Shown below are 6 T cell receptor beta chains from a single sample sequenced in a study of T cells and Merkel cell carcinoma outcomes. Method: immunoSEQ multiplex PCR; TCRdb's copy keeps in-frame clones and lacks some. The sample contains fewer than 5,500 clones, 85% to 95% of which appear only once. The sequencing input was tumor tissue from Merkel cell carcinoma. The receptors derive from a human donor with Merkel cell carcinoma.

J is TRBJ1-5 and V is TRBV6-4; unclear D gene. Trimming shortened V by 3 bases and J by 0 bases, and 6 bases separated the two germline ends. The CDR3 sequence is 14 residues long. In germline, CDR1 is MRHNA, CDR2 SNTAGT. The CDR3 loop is CASSETFSNQPQHF. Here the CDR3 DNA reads TGTGCCAGCAGTGAAACCTTTAGCAATCAGCCCCAGCATTTT.

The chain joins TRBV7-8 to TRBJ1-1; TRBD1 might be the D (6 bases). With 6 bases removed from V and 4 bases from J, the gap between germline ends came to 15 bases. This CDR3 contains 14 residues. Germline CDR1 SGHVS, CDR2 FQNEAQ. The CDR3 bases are TGTGCCAGCAGACCGATCCAGGGGAGCACTGAAGCTTTCTTT. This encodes CASRPIQGSTEAFF.

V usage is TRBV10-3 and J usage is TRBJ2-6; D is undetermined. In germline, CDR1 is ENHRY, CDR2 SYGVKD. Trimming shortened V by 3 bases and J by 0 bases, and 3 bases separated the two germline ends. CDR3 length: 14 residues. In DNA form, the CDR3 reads TGTGCCATCAGTGATGGCTCTGGGGCCAACGTCCTGACTTTC. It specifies CAISDGSGANVLTF.

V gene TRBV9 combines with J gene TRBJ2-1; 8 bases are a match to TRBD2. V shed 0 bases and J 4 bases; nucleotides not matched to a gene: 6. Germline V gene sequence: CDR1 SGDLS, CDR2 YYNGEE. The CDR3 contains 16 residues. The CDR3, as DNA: TGTGCCAGCAGCGTAGGGTCGGGGGGGCTTTACAATGAGCAGTTCTTC. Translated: CASSVGSGGLYNEQFF.

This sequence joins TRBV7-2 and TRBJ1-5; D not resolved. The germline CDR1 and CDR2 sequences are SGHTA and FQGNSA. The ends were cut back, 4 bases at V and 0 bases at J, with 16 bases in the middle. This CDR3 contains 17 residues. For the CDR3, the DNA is TGTGCCAGCAGCTCCTTTGTCGGGCGAGCTAGCAATCAGCCCCAGCATTTT. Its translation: CASSSFVGRASNQPQHF.

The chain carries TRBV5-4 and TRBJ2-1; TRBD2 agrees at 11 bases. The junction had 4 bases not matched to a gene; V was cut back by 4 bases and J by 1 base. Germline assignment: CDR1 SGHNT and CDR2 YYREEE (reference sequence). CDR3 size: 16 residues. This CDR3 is CASSGGLAASYNEQFF. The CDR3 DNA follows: TGTGCCAGCAGCGGGGGACTAGCGGCGTCCTACAATGAGCAGTTCTTC.